The 17 T cell receptor beta chains below all came from one sample that was sequenced in a study of shared T cell receptors in the human thymus. Clones were read by immunoSEQ multiplex PCR, and TCRdb kept only the in-frame ones, dropping some. The sample has more than 550,000 clones, approximately 89% seen once; the top ten hold about 0.0094%. These data were also filed under a second study, of human thymus T cells.

The source material was thymocytes. The origin of the receptors is a boy under two years old with a congenital heart defect.

V is TRBV28 and J is TRBJ2-5; TRBD2 aligns across 7 bases. V dropped 4 bases and J dropped 3; count of bases not matched to a gene: 8. The CDR3 extends over 15 amino acids. Germline-derived CDR1 and CDR2 are MDHEN and SYDVKM. The CDR3 is CASSYRTSIKETQYF. The CDR3 nucleotides read TGTGCCAGCAGTTATCGGACTAGTATTAAAGAGACCCAGTACTTC.

This clone appeared a single time. The sample has other DNA sequences that encode this CDR3 too. This chain's CDR3 is CASSPRGYGYTF. CDR3 bases: TGTGCCAGCAGTCCAAGGGGGTATGGCTACACCTTC. The chain recombines TRBV27 with TRBJ1-2; the D gene is possibly TRBD1 (6 bases). The V end lost 5 bases, the J end lost 5 bases, and 9 bases lay between the germline ends. In germline, CDR1 is MNHEY, CDR2 SMNVEV (reference sequence). The CDR3 has 12 residues.

This chain links TRBV19 with TRBJ1-4; no firm D call. The V end lost 5 bases, the J end lost 8 bases, and 12 bases lay between the germline ends. The CDR3 covers 13 residues. The germline CDR1 and CDR2 sequences are LNHDA and SQIVND (reference sequence). In DNA, the CDR3 is TGTGCCAGTAGTCTACCGAAGCGGGAAAAACTGTTTTTT. Translation: CASSLPKREKLFF. Together with reference TRBV19 and TRBJ1-4, the CDR3 gives the full variable domain: DGGITQSPKYLFRKEGQNVTLSCEQNLNHDAMYWYRQDPGQGLRLIYYSQIVNDFQKGDIAEGYSVSREKKESFPLTVTSAQKNPTAFYLCASSLPKREKLFFGSGTQLSVL.

The chain has TRBV4-1 and TRBJ1-5; no definite D call. Germline V CDR1 and CDR2: MGHRA, YSYEKL. The ends were cut back, 0 bases at V and 0 bases at J, with 6 bases in the middle. This CDR3 is 15 amino acids long. For the CDR3, the DNA is TGCGCCAGCAGCCAAGATAACTTTAGCAATCAGCCCCAGCATTTT. Encoded protein: CASSQDNFSNQPQHF.

The rearrangement uses TRBV27 and TRBJ1-1, with D uncertain. The CDR3 runs to 13 residues. Germline-derived CDR1 and CDR2 are MNHEY and SMNVEV (reference sequence). Deletions cut 4 bases from V and 1 base from J, with 7 bases between. The CDR3 region has the DNA TGTGCCAGCAGTTACAATCGGAACACTGAAGCTTTCTTT. It encodes CASSYNRNTEAFF.

This chain links TRBV27 with TRBJ2-7; 7 bases align to TRBD1. The germline V gene has CDR1 MNHEY and CDR2 SMNVEV (reference sequence). Germline trimming cut 4 bases from V and 6 bases from J; bases unmatched to any gene: 18. The CDR3 totals 17 residues. DNA of the CDR3: TGTGCCAGCAGTTCACACCCGGCGCCCAGACAGGGTGGCGAGCAGTACTTC. This translates into CASSSHPAPRQGGEQYF.

The CDR3 is CASSLRGTEAFF. CDR3 bases: TGTGCCAGTAGTCTCAGGGGTACTGAAGCTTTCTTT. The chain uses TRBV19 and TRBJ1-1, with TRBD1 as a possible D gene (6 bases). Trimming cost V 5 bases and J 5 bases, with 9 bases left between them. The CDR3 extends over 12 amino acids. Germline loops: CDR1 LNHDA, CDR2 SQIVND (reference sequence).

This chain links TRBV4-3 with TRBJ2-7, with 11 nucleotides matching TRBD1. Germline-derived CDR1 and CDR2 are LGHNA and YSLEER. The CDR3 runs 16 residues. Trimming removed 0 bases from V and 7 bases from J; junction bases left unmatched: 8. The CDR3 here is CASSQEPGQGDGEQYF. The CDR3 nucleotides are TGCGCCAGCAGCCAAGAACCGGGACAGGGGGATGGGGAGCAGTACTTC.

The chain links TRBV28 to TRBJ2-7; D not certain. The CDR3 loop spans 16 amino acids. The germline V gene has CDR1 MDHEN and CDR2 SYDVKM. V shed 4 bases and J shed 0 bases, with 16 bases lying between them. CDR3 amino acids: CASSSRPTLFSYEQYF. CDR3 nucleotides: TGTGCCAGCAGTTCCCGTCCGACTCTCTTCTCCTACGAGCAGTACTTC.

CDR3 protein: CASTLEVRGNQPQHF. The CDR3 bases are TGTGCCAGCACCCTAGAGGTCAGGGGCAATCAGCCCCAGCATTTT. The chain has TRBV6-1 and TRBJ1-5, with TRBD1 as a possible D gene (5 bases). This CDR3 is 15 amino acids long. V was cut by 7 bases and J by 2 bases, with 15 bases left in between. The V gene's germline CDR1 is MNHNS and CDR2 SASEGT.

For this clone: An end of the junction differs from the germline gene, which may be a read error. The chain uses TRBV4-3 and TRBJ1-2; possibly TRBD1 for D (5 bases). Germline-derived CDR1 and CDR2 are LGHNA and YSLEER. The CDR3 has 14 residues. The CDR3 loop reads CASSQGRQLYGYPF. The CDR3 nucleotides read TGCGCCAGCAGCCAAGGAAGACAGCTCTATGGCTACCCCTTC.

This rearrangement joins TRBV5-6 to TRBJ1-4; D gene unclear. This CDR3 has 11 residues. The V end lost 2 bases, the J end lost 8 bases, and 4 bases lay between the germline ends. Germline-derived CDR1 and CDR2 are SGHDT and YYEEEE. The CDR3 sequence: CASSFGEKLFF. The CDR3 bases are TGTGCCAGCAGCTTCGGGGAAAAACTGTTTTTT. The whole variable domain, remainder taken from reference TRBV5-6 and TRBJ1-4, is DAGVTQSPTHLIKTRGQQVTLRCSPKSGHDTVSWYQQALGQGPQFIFQYYEEEERQRGNFPDRFSGHQFPNYSSELNVNALLLGDSALYLCASSFGEKLFFGSGTQLSVL.

The rearrangement uses TRBV21-1 and TRBJ2-7; the table's D call TRBD1 went unverified against the DNA. TRBV21-1 is a pseudogene segment. The CDR3 has 15 amino acids. The CDR3 loop is CASSKGRDRPYEQYF. CDR3 coding DNA: TGTGCCAGCAGCAAAGGCCGAGACAGGCCCTACGAGCAGTACTTC.

This chain joins TRBV4-3 and TRBJ2-1, with TRBD2 identical over 14 bases. Germline loops: CDR1 LGHNA, CDR2 YSLEER. V lost 1 base, J lost 14 bases, and 22 bases stayed unmatched. The CDR3 is 20 amino acids. This chain's CDR3 is CASSQAVQGLAGAGGMREFF. For the CDR3, the DNA is TGCGCCAGCAGCCAAGCGGTGCAGGGACTAGCGGGGGCCGGGGGAATGAGGGAGTTCTTC.

This clone was counted only a few times. The chain couples TRBV6-1 to TRBJ2-7, with 9 bases identical to TRBD1. Looked up from germline, CDR1 is MNHNS and CDR2 is SASEGT. Germline trimming cut 4 bases from V and 6 bases from J; bases unmatched to any gene: 7. The CDR3 sequence is 14 residues long. Written as DNA, the CDR3 is TGTGCCAGCAGTGTTCACAGGGGGCTTAGCGAGCAGTACTTC. This codes for CASSVHRGLSEQYF.

The chain couples TRBV27 to TRBJ2-1, with D tentatively TRBD1 (5 bases). Per germline, CDR1 MNHEY and CDR2 SMNVEV (reference sequence). The CDR3 is 15 residues long. The V end was cut by 4 bases, the J end by 3 bases, with 13 bases between. The CDR3 DNA reads TGTGCCAGCAGTTCTCCAGGGTTCAACTACAATGAGCAGTTCTTC. This translates into CASSSPGFNYNEQFF.

The chain uses TRBV7-2 and TRBJ2-7; D unresolved. This CDR3 comprises 16 residues. Trimming shortened V by 2 bases and J by 4 bases, and 18 bases separated the two germline ends. The germline gives CDR1 SGHTA, CDR2 FQGNSA. In nucleotides, the CDR3 is TGTGCCAGCAGCTTAAAGGCGGCCGTCGACCCTTACGAGCAGTACTTC. It translates to CASSLKAAVDPYEQYF.